Below are 9 T cell receptor beta chains sequenced from a single sample in a study of OX40 agonist ivuxolimab in advanced cancers. Generated by immunoSEQ multiplex PCR, the TCRdb table keeps only in-frame clones and is missing some. Of about 48,000 clones listed, nearly 95% are singletons. Sequences were derived from CD4+ or CD8+ T cells sorted from blood, sampled in a trial of the OX40 agonist ivuxolimab. These receptors originate from an adult with an advanced solid tumor such as melanoma, head and neck, liver or kidney cancer.

This clone was picked up one time. This chain uses TRBV9 with TRBJ2-3; D is unresolved. CDR1 is SGDLS, CDR2 YYNGEE, per germline. CDR3 length equals 15 residues. Trimming shortened V by 0 bases and J by 4 bases, and 12 bases separated the two germline ends. CDR3 nucleotides: TGTGCCAGCAGCGTAGGAAGGCAGGCCGCAGATACGCAGTATTTT. Its protein is CASSVGRQAADTQYF.

This clone was picked up one time. The gene calls are TRBV28 and TRBJ2-3; a weak D match, TRBD1 (6 bases). The CDR3 loop spans 15 amino acids. The germline V gene encodes CDR1 MDHEN and CDR2 SYDVKM. V gave up 3 bases and J gave up 6 bases, with 16 bases separating them. DNA of the CDR3: TGTGCCAGCAGTTTCCTGACAGGAGAGATGGATACGCAGTATTTT. Translation gives CASSFLTGEMDTQYF.

The chain uses TRBV4-2 and TRBJ1-2; 7 bases fit TRBD1. CDR1 and CDR2 from the germline V gene are LGHNA and YNFKEQ. V lost 4 bases, J lost 4 bases, and 12 bases stayed unmatched. The CDR3 is made up of 16 amino acids. CDR3 in DNA: TGTGCCAGCAGCCCCGGTCGTGACAGGGTCCCCTATGGCTACACCTTC. Amino acid sequence: CASSPGRDRVPYGYTF.

The V call is TRBV28, the J call TRBJ2-1, with D maybe TRBD1 (7 bases). The V end lost 10 bases, the J end lost 3 bases, and 16 bases lay between the germline ends. CDR3 length: 14 residues. CDR1 and CDR2 (germline): MDHEN, SYDVKM. The chain's CDR3 is CATSAQGGYNEQFF. The CDR3 coding sequence is TGTGCCACCTCTGCCCAGGGGGGCTACAATGAGCAGTTCTTC.

This CDR3 reads CASSLGWRSTDTQYF. The CDR3 coding sequence is TGTGCCAGCAGCTTAGGGTGGAGGAGCACAGATACGCAGTATTTT. This chain links TRBV7-2 with TRBJ2-3; perhaps TRBD2 as D (5 bases). The CDR3 covers 15 residues. The germline CDR1 and CDR2 sequences are SGHTA and FQGNSA. Trimming removed 1 base from V and 0 bases from J, with 8 bases in between.

CDR3 DNA: TGTGCCAGCAGCTCCCCGCCAGGAACCATCTTCGCGAATACGCAGTATTTT. Protein product: CASSSPPGTIFANTQYF. The chain combines TRBV7-9 with TRBJ2-3; D not resolved. From germline, CDR1 is SEHNR and CDR2 FQNEAQ (reference sequence). V was pared by 4 bases and J by 7 bases, with 24 bases between. There are 17 residues in the CDR3.

The chain is built from TRBV2 and TRBJ1-1; no clear D. This CDR3 has 14 residues. Trimming left V 3 bases short and J 7 bases short, with 15 bases between. Germline V gives CDR1 SNHLY, CDR2 FYNNEI. CDR3 coding DNA: TGTGCCAGCAGTGACCGCGGGTTCAGAGTTGAAGCTTTCTTT. Its translation is CASSDRGFRVEAFF.

This sequence joins TRBV27 and TRBJ1-2; 10 bases agree with TRBD1. The germline CDR1 and CDR2 sequences are MNHEY and SMNVEV (reference sequence). The length of the CDR3 is 14 residues. The ends lost 6 bases at V and 1 base at J; junction bases unmatched: 2. The CDR3: CASRGQGFNYGYTF. The CDR3 DNA reads TGTGCCAGCAGGGGACAGGGGTTTAACTATGGCTACACCTTC.

The sample holds one count of this clone. This chain links TRBV28 with TRBJ1-2, with 7 bases fitting TRBD1. CDR3 size: 14 residues. V gave up 7 bases and J gave up 7 bases; unmatched junction bases: 12. CDR1 MDHEN and CDR2 SYDVKM come from the germline V gene. CDR3 in DNA: TGTGCCAGCACCCGGAGGGGGCCAATCGGTGGCTACACCTTC. It codes for CASTRRGPIGGYTF.